These T cell receptor beta chains were read from a single sample in a study of blood T cell repertoires in COVID-19. Method: immunoSEQ multiplex PCR; TCRdb's copy keeps in-frame clones and lacks some. The profile shows about 480,000 clones, roughly 90% of them singletons. Sequencing was done on a sample of PBMCs or T cells enriched from blood (not recorded which). The receptors originated from a woman between 35 and 50 years old who had recovered from COVID-19. CDR3s include the opening cysteine and the closing phenylalanine or tryptophan. D genes are given only for firm matches. Size tells how often a clone was seen (once, few, many) or the class of an expanded clone, and some rows leave it out.

TRBJ2-7 TRBV3-1/TRBV3-2 TRBD2 few TGTGCCAGCAGCCAAGTCCCGCGGTTAGCGGGCGAGCAGTACTTC CASSQVPRLAGEQYF
TRBJ2-1 TRBV4-1 TRBD2 . TGCGCCAGCAGCCAAGTCCTGAGCGGGAGGGCCTTTGAGCAGTTCTTC CASSQVLSGRAFEQFF
TRBJ1-1 TRBV12-3/TRBV12-4 . . TGTGCCAGCAGAAACCAGGGTGTCGGGGCTTTCTTT CASRNQGVGAFF
TRBJ2-1 TRBV30 TRBD2 once TGTGCCTGGGGATTCGCGTGGACTAGCGGGAGAGCCAGTGAGCAGTTCTTC CAWGFAWTSGRASEQFF
TRBJ2-7 TRBV7-8 . . TGTGCCAGCAGCGCGACAGGAGAGCCGTGGGAGCAGTACTTC CASSATGEPWEQYF
TRBJ1-1 TRBV27 . . TGTGCCAGCAGTTTGTCGGTAAACACTGAAGCTTTCTTT CASSLSVNTEAFF
TRBJ1-1 TRBV10-3 . few TGTGCCACCACGGGAGTAATGAACACTGAAGCTTTCTTT CATTGVMNTEAFF
TRBJ2-1 TRBV9 . . TGTGCCAGCAGCCGAGTGACAAACTACAATGAGCAGTTCTTC CASSRVTNYNEQFF
TRBJ2-2 TRBV4-3 . . TGCGCCAGCAGCCAACGGTACACCGGGGAGCTGTTTTTT CASSQRYTGELFF
TRBJ2-1 TRBV7-9 TRBD2 . TGTGCCAGCAGCACCCTTAGCGGGAGGACCTACAATGAGCAGTTCTTC CASSTLSGRTYNEQFF
TRBJ1-2 TRBV2 . . TGTGCCAGCAGTGACAGGGACTATGGCTACACCTTC CASSDRDYGYTF
TRBJ2-2 TRBV3-1/TRBV3-2 . . TGTGCCAGCAGCCAAGCACTAGCAAGGGGGGAGCTGTTTTTT CASSQALARGELFF
TRBJ1-1 TRBV3-1/TRBV3-2 . . TGTGCCAGCAGCCGAAGTCTCAGGGTGGGGAACACTGAAGCTTTCTTT CASSRSLRVGNTEAFF
TRBJ1-6 TRBV10-3 . . TGTGCCATCAGTGTGCGGGGTAGAAATTCACCCCTCCACTTT CAISVRGRNSPLHF
TRBJ2-1 TRBV5-5 TRBD2 . TGTGCCAGCAGCTCCGGGACTAGCGGGGACAATGAGCAGTTCTTC CASSSGTSGDNEQFF
TRBJ2-7 TRBV18 TRBD2 . TGTGCCAGCTCACCGAACCAGGCGGCGGGAGGGCACGAGCAGTACTTC CASSPNQAAGGHEQYF
TRBJ1-6 TRBV12-3/TRBV12-4 . once TGTGCCAGCAGTTCCGGTCTAAATTCACCCCTCCACTTT CASSSGLNSPLHF
TRBJ1-2 TRBV2 . . TGTGCCAGCACCCCCACCACAGGGAATGGCTACACCTTC CASTPTTGNGYTF
TRBJ2-7 TRBV15 TRBD2 . TGTGCCACCAGCAGAGCCATCGGGAGGGCCAAGTACGAGCAGTACTTC CATSRAIGRAKYEQYF
TRBJ2-7 TRBV15 TRBD2 . TGTGCCACCAGCAGAGATATGGGGGGGGGACCCTACGAGCAGTACTTC CATSRDMGGGPYEQYF
TRBJ2-2 TRBV27 TRBD1 few TGTGCCAGCAGGCGCCCGGGACAGTCCACCGGGGAGCTGTTTTTT CASRRPGQSTGELFF
TRBJ1-1 TRBV27 . few TGTGCCAGCAGGGTGAATAGGCGGTCGAACACTGAAGCTTTCTTT CASRVNRRSNTEAFF
TRBJ1-1 TRBV10-3 . . TGTGCCACAGGAGCGGCAGTCGGGAACACTGAAGCTTTCTTT CATGAAVGNTEAFF
TRBJ1-1 TRBV19 . many TGTGCCAGTAGTTGGGCGGGGAACACTGAAGCTTTCTTT CASSWAGNTEAFF
TRBJ1-1 TRBV27 . . TGTGCCAGCAGTCCATACTCACCGGGGTACACTGAAGCTTTCTTT CASSPYSPGYTEAFF
TRBJ1-5 TRBV5-5 . . TGTGCCAGCAGCCTAGGGACACCGAATAGCAATCAGCCCCAGCATTTT CASSLGTPNSNQPQHF
TRBJ1-2 TRBV10-3 . . TGTGCCATCAGTGAGTCTGATAGCTATGGCTACACCTTC CAISESDSYGYTF
TRBJ2-7 TRBV7-2 TRBD1 . TGTGCCAGCCGCCGGGGGACAGGGACCTACGAGCAGTACTTC CASRRGTGTYEQYF
TRBJ2-7 TRBV4-3 . . TGCGCCAGCAGCCAAGATAGGCGGGGTCCGTACGAGCAGTACTTC CASSQDRRGPYEQYF
TRBJ1-6 TRBV10-2 . . TGCGCCAGCAGTTCAGGGTTCTCCTCACCCCTCCACTTT CASSSGFSSPLHF
TRBJ2-7 TRBV7-2 . . TGTGCCAGCAGCTTAGGCGGCCGCTACGAGCAGTACTTC CASSLGGRYEQYF
TRBJ2-4 TRBV7-2 . . TGTGCCAGCAGCGCGGACAGTTACCGAAACATTCAGTACTTC CASSADSYRNIQYF
TRBJ1-1 TRBV7-9 . once TGTGCCAGCAGCTCTAGCAGAGGGTACAACACTGAAGCTTTCTTT CASSSSRGYNTEAFF
TRBJ2-7 TRBV6-1 . . TGTGCCAGCAGTGAACAGTTCTGGCTTGCAGAATCCTACGAGCAGTACTTC CASSEQFWLAESYEQYF
TRBJ1-4 TRBV4-1 TRBD1 . TGCGCCAGCAGCCATAGGACAGGGGTGACTGAAAAACTGTTTTTT CASSHRTGVTEKLFF
TRBJ2-5 TRBV5-1 . once TGCGCCAGCAGCCCGATAGGCAAAAACGGGGAGACCCAGTACTTC CASSPIGKNGETQYF
TRBJ2-3 TRBV10-1 . once TGCGCCAGCAGTGAGTTGGGTGCGGGTCGAGGCACAGATACGCAGTATTTT CASSELGAGRGTDTQYF
TRBJ1-4 TRBV24-1 . . TGTGCCACCAGTGATTCCGCCTGGGGGGATCGAGGTGAAAAACTGTTTTTT CATSDSAWGDRGEKLFF
TRBJ1-1 TRBV2 . . TGTGCCAGCAGTGGCGACCTGCAGGCTGAAGCTTTCTTT CASSGDLQAEAFF
TRBJ1-1 TRBV28 . . TGTGCCAGCAGCCTCATTCGGTATGGGGCGGCGAACACTGAAGCTTTCTTT CASSLIRYGAANTEAFF
TRBJ1-3 TRBV10-3 TRBD1 . TGTGCCATCAGTGGGACAGGGTATGGAAACACCATATATTTT CAISGTGYGNTIYF